A selection of T cell receptor beta chains follows, all from one sample in a study of cytomegalovirus exposure and HLA in healthy donors. The protocol was immunoSEQ multiplex PCR, while the TCRdb copy is restricted to in-frame clones and leaves out a portion. Of 150,000 to 200,000 clones listed, 76% are singletons. Sequenced sample: PBMCs. The receptors stem from a female donor in good health and CMV-seronegative. Each CDR3 is given with its conserved first and last residue. A D gene is named only where the DNA matches it firmly. Clone size is given for some rows only: seen once, a few or many times, or a class if the clone is expanded.

TRBJ2-7 | - | TRBV30 | - | TGTGCCTGGAGTTACCGAGCAGAGCAGTACTTC | CAWSYRAEQYF
TRBJ1-2 | - | TRBV6-5 | - | TGTGCCAGCAGTTACTCGGGAGGGGCCGGTGGCTACACCTTC | CASSYSGGAGGYTF
TRBJ1-1 | - | TRBV5-1 | - | TGCGCCAGCAGCTTGGTTCTAGCGAACACTGAAGCTTTCTTT | CASSLVLANTEAFF
TRBJ2-7 | - | TRBV11-3 | - | TGTGCCAGCAGCTTATTTTCTCCCTACGAGCAGTACTTC | CASSLFSPYEQYF
TRBJ2-3 | - | TRBV18 | few | TGTGCCAGCTCACCACGGCACCATACGCAGTATTTT | CASSPRHHTQYF
TRBJ2-1 | - | TRBV28 | - | TGTGCCAGCAGTTTAGGAGGGTCGCCTTACAATGAGCAGTTCTTC | CASSLGGSPYNEQFF
TRBJ2-1 | - | TRBV18 | - | TGTGCCAGCTCACCTATCAATGAGCAGTTCTTC | CASSPINEQFF
TRBJ2-1 | TRBD2 | TRBV5-1 | - | TGCGCCAGCAGCCCTCGGGAGGGGAGCGGGAATGAGCAGTTCTTC | CASSPREGSGNEQFF
TRBJ1-2 | TRBD1 | TRBV7-9 | - | TGTGCCAGCAGCTTACTGACAGGGGGCTCTGGCTACACCTTC | CASSLLTGGSGYTF
TRBJ2-3 | TRBD2 | TRBV11-2 | - | TGTGCCAGCAGTCCCCGGGGTAGCGGGGTCACAGATACGCAGTATTTT | CASSPRGSGVTDTQYF
TRBJ2-7 | - | TRBV5-6 | - | TGTGCCAGCAGCTTGGAACCTCCTAGCTTCTACGAGCAGTACTTC | CASSLEPPSFYEQYF
TRBJ2-7 | - | TRBV28 | - | TGTGCCAGCCGCATCGGGGTCGGGCGGTACGAGCAGTACTTC | CASRIGVGRYEQYF
TRBJ2-1 | - | TRBV6-1 | - | TGTGCCAGTCGAGGCGGCGGGGGCTTGGATGAGCAGTTCTTC | CASRGGGGLDEQFF
TRBJ2-1 | TRBD1 | TRBV28 | - | TGTGCCAGCAGTTTACTCGAGGACAGGGAAGGCAATGAGCAGTTCTTC | CASSLLEDREGNEQFF
TRBJ2-2 | - | TRBV5-6 | - | TGTGCCAGCAGCTTTTGGCGGTCGACGACCGGGGAGCTGTTTTTT | CASSFWRSTTGELFF
TRBJ2-7 | - | TRBV6-1 | - | TGTGCCAGCAGTGAATCCCCAGGACAACCCTACGAGCAGTACTTC | CASSESPGQPYEQYF
TRBJ2-1 | - | TRBV9 | - | TGTGCCAGCAGCGTAGGCGGGAAGCAGTACAATGAGCAGTTCTTC | CASSVGGKQYNEQFF
TRBJ2-2 | - | TRBV30 | - | TGTGCCTGGACAGGGATCACCGGGGAGCTGTTTTTT | CAWTGITGELFF
TRBJ2-7 | - | TRBV27 | - | TGTGCCAGCAGTCTAAGACAGGACTACGAGCAGTACTTC | CASSLRQDYEQYF
TRBJ1-1 | - | TRBV4-2 | - | TGTGCCAGCAGCCCCGAGCAGGGAGGAATACTTTCCCCCGCTTTCTTT | CASSPEQGGILSPAFF
TRBJ2-2 | - | TRBV18 | few | TGTGCCAGCTCACCGTCCGAGCTTACCGGGGAGCTGTTTTTT | CASSPSELTGELFF
TRBJ2-1 | TRBD1 | TRBV27 | - | TGTGCCAGCAGTCCCCAGGGGGCGCGTAGGAATGAGCAGTTCTTC | CASSPQGARRNEQFF
TRBJ1-1 | - | TRBV7-2 | few | TGTGCCAGCAGCTCCTACACTGAAGCTTTCTTT | CASSSYTEAFF
TRBJ1-3 | - | TRBV5-1 | few | TGCGCCAGCAGCTTGGAGGGTGGGGAGGCTGGAAACACCATATATTTT | CASSLEGGEAGNTIYF
TRBJ2-7 | - | TRBV6-1 | - | TGTGCCAGCAGTACCGAACAGGCCTACGAGCAGTACTTC | CASSTEQAYEQYF